The clone carrying this T cell receptor beta chain was picked up a small number of times. What it binds is not known. These data originate in a study of T-cell memory formation after mild COVID-19. Across the study: Most TCR clusters belonged to a single donor. Whole-study findings and limits: Pre-infection memory harbored some responding clones, suggesting cross-reactive memory joined.

Libraries for TCRalpha and TCRbeta carried sample barcodes and unique molecular identifiers via 5'RACE. TCRdb analysed the 5' RACE reads with MiXCR anew, one entry per CDR3 protein. The data show roughly 110,000 distinct CDR3 sequences, under 15% seen once. The specimen sequenced was PBMCs or a T cell subset sorted from them (not recorded which). The source is an adult woman who had mild COVID-19 (a few samples of this study predate the infection). Cell type and time point are not known.

The CDR3 sequence is CASSLTGTGGYTF. The CDR3 coding sequence is TGTGCCAGCAGCTTAACCGGGACGGGCGGCTACACCTTC. The chain recombines TRBV7-6 with TRBJ1-2; D is possibly TRBD1 (5 bases). Germline loops: CDR1 SGHVS, CDR2 FNYEAQ. This CDR3 spans 13 amino acids. The ends were cut back, 2 bases at V and 8 bases at J, with 12 bases in the middle.